This T cell receptor (beta chain) was sequenced in a study of blood T cell repertoires in COVID-19. Looking at the study overall: The analysed material was cDNA or gDNA that came from T cells, B-cell-depleted T cells, or PBMCs.

Source study methods: Amplifying reference gene primers gave estimates of nucleated cell counts. Here immunoSEQ multiplex PCR was the method, and the copy in TCRdb shows in-frame clones only, minus some. Clone size and the V and J calls come from that table; the DNA yielded D and trimming. The table lists roughly 290,000 clones, over 75% of them singletons. This clone was detected only once. Patients in Seattle were enrolled during active infection, then followed longitudinally. The CDR3 spans 18 residues. The trim removed 4 bases at V and 4 bases at J, leaving 12 bases unmatched. CDR1 and CDR2 from the germline V gene are SGHRS and YFSETQ.

This clonotype was sampled from a woman in her thirties with COVID-19, enrolled during active disease. The chain joins TRBV5-1 to TRBJ2-5; 14 bases align to TRBD2. The sample was peripheral blood. CDR3 nucleotides: TGCGCCAGCAGCCCAGGACTAGCGGGAGGCTTTAGACTAGAGACCCAGTACTTC. It encodes CASSPGLAGGFRLETQYF.